This T cell receptor beta chain came from a study of T-cell reconstitution after alpha-beta-depleted transplantation in children. Germline assignment: CDR1 SQVTM and CDR2 ANQGSEA. This CDR3 has 12 amino acids. V dropped 4 bases and J dropped 6 bases, with 12 bases sitting between them. The TCRbeta library was prepared with unique molecular identifiers. TCRdb processed the PCR reads anew with MiXCR; each CDR3 protein has one entry. The table records fewer than 120,000 distinct CDR3 sequences, 10% of them present only once. This clonotype was seen at least ten times. The V gene is TRBV29-1, the J gene TRBJ1-1, with a tentative D call TRBD1 (5 bases). The sequence was collected from a human donor who donated a stem cell graft to a child with acute lymphoblastic leukemia. Sample: PBMCs from the stem cell graft donor, taken from the stem cell graft. The CDR3, as DNA: TGCAGCGTTGGGTGGGGCAACGCTGAAGCTTTCTTT. Protein sequence: CSVGWGNAEAFF.